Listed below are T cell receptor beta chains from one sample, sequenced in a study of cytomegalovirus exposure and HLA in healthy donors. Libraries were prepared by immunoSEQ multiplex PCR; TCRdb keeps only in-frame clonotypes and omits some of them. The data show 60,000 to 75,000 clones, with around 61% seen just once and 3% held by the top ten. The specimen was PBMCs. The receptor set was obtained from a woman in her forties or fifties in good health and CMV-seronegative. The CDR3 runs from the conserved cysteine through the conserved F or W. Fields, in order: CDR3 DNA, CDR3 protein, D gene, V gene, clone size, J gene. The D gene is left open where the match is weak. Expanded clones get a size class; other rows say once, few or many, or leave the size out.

CDR3nt: TGTGCCAGCAGCTTCACAGGGGGACAGCCCCAGCATTTT; CDR3aa: CASSFTGGQPQHF; d_gene: TRBD1; v_gene: TRBV7-9; abundance: NA; j_gene: TRBJ1-5
CDR3nt: TGTGCCAGTAGGAGGACAGCAAACACTGAAGCTTTCTTT; CDR3aa: CASRRTANTEAFF; d_gene: NA; v_gene: TRBV19; abundance: NA; j_gene: TRBJ1-1
CDR3nt: TGCAGCGGCCGGGACTACACCGGGGAGCTGTTTTTT; CDR3aa: CSGRDYTGELFF; d_gene: NA; v_gene: TRBV29-1; abundance: NA; j_gene: TRBJ2-2
CDR3nt: TGCGCCAGCAGCTCACAGGGGGCAGTCGCTGAAGCTTTCTTT; CDR3aa: CASSSQGAVAEAFF; d_gene: TRBD1; v_gene: TRBV5-1; abundance: NA; j_gene: TRBJ1-1
CDR3nt: TGTGCCAGCAGAAAACAGGGAGATAATCAGCCCCAGCATTTT; CDR3aa: CASRKQGDNQPQHF; d_gene: NA; v_gene: TRBV6-6; abundance: NA; j_gene: TRBJ1-5
CDR3nt: TGTGCCAGCAGGCAACAGGGGAACTCCTACGAGCAGTACTTC; CDR3aa: CASRQQGNSYEQYF; d_gene: TRBD1; v_gene: TRBV2; abundance: many; j_gene: TRBJ2-7
CDR3nt: TGTGCCAGCAGCTTGGCAGGCAGATCCTACGAGCAGTACTTC; CDR3aa: CASSLAGRSYEQYF; d_gene: NA; v_gene: TRBV5-4; abundance: once; j_gene: TRBJ2-7
CDR3nt: TGTGCCAGCAGGGCGACAGTCCATCAAGCTTTCTTT; CDR3aa: CASRATVHQAFF; d_gene: NA; v_gene: TRBV6-5; abundance: NA; j_gene: TRBJ1-1
CDR3nt: TGTGCCAGCAGTGATCTCAGCGGGAGTGGCGATGAGCAGTTCTTC; CDR3aa: CASSDLSGSGDEQFF; d_gene: TRBD2; v_gene: TRBV2; abundance: NA; j_gene: TRBJ2-1
CDR3nt: TGTGCCAGCTCAGGACAGGCTAACTATGGCTACACCTTC; CDR3aa: CASSGQANYGYTF; d_gene: TRBD1; v_gene: TRBV18; abundance: NA; j_gene: TRBJ1-2
CDR3nt: TGTGCCAGCAGCTTCCCTAGCGGCGACTACAATGAGCAGTTCTTC; CDR3aa: CASSFPSGDYNEQFF; d_gene: TRBD2; v_gene: TRBV7-9; abundance: NA; j_gene: TRBJ2-1
CDR3nt: TGCGCCAGCAGCCCCGTACTAGGTAGCACAGATACGCAGTATTTT; CDR3aa: CASSPVLGSTDTQYF; d_gene: NA; v_gene: TRBV4-3; abundance: NA; j_gene: TRBJ2-3
CDR3nt: TGTGCCAGCAGCCGCCCTAGTCTTACCGGGGAGCTGTTTTTT; CDR3aa: CASSRPSLTGELFF; d_gene: NA; v_gene: TRBV27; abundance: NA; j_gene: TRBJ2-2
CDR3nt: TGCGCCAGCAGCTTAAATGTAAGGACTAGCGGATGGGAGACCCAGTACTTC; CDR3aa: CASSLNVRTSGWETQYF; d_gene: TRBD2; v_gene: TRBV5-1; abundance: few; j_gene: TRBJ2-5
CDR3nt: TGTGCCAGCAGCCAGTCACCCCCTAACACTGAAGCTTTCTTT; CDR3aa: CASSQSPPNTEAFF; d_gene: NA; v_gene: TRBV6-5; abundance: few; j_gene: TRBJ1-1
CDR3nt: TGCGCCAGCAGCCGGAGGACAGGGGTAACTAATGAAAAACTGTTTTTT; CDR3aa: CASSRRTGVTNEKLFF; d_gene: TRBD1; v_gene: TRBV4-3; abundance: NA; j_gene: TRBJ1-4
CDR3nt: TGTGCCAGCTCACCCACGCCCGGGGATGAGCAGTTCTTC; CDR3aa: CASSPTPGDEQFF; d_gene: NA; v_gene: TRBV18; abundance: NA; j_gene: TRBJ2-1
CDR3nt: TGTGCCAGCATAGGGGATCTTAATCAGCCCCAGCATTTT; CDR3aa: CASIGDLNQPQHF; d_gene: NA; v_gene: TRBV28; abundance: few; j_gene: TRBJ1-5
CDR3nt: TGTGCCAGCACTACTCACTTTGAAGCTTTCTTT; CDR3aa: CASTTHFEAFF; d_gene: NA; v_gene: TRBV19; abundance: NA; j_gene: TRBJ1-1
CDR3nt: TGTGCCAGCAGCGTAGGAGTCGGCGGGTCTCAAGAGACCCAGTACTTC; CDR3aa: CASSVGVGGSQETQYF; d_gene: NA; v_gene: TRBV9; abundance: NA; j_gene: TRBJ2-5
CDR3nt: TGTGCCAGCAGCTTAGCACAGGGCCGCGGGGAGCTGTTTTTT; CDR3aa: CASSLAQGRGELFF; d_gene: NA; v_gene: TRBV7-2; abundance: NA; j_gene: TRBJ2-2
CDR3nt: TGCAGCGTTGACAGACAGCAGAACACTGAAGCTTTCTTT; CDR3aa: CSVDRQQNTEAFF; d_gene: NA; v_gene: TRBV29-1; abundance: once; j_gene: TRBJ1-1
CDR3nt: TGCGCCAGCAGCTTGGCCGACAGCCCAGATACGCAGTATTTT; CDR3aa: CASSLADSPDTQYF; d_gene: NA; v_gene: TRBV5-1; abundance: NA; j_gene: TRBJ2-3
CDR3nt: TGTGCCAGCAGTGAACTGCCCGGGACAGCCGGGTATTTT; CDR3aa: CASSELPGTAGYF; d_gene: TRBD1; v_gene: TRBV2; abundance: NA; j_gene: TRBJ2-3
CDR3nt: TGTGCCAGCAGCCGGACAGTGTACGAGCAGTACTTC; CDR3aa: CASSRTVYEQYF; d_gene: NA; v_gene: TRBV5-6; abundance: few; j_gene: TRBJ2-7
CDR3nt: TGTGCCAGCTCACCCCGCGGAGGAGGGGTGAACACTGAAGCTTTCTTT; CDR3aa: CASSPRGGGVNTEAFF; d_gene: NA; v_gene: TRBV18; abundance: NA; j_gene: TRBJ1-1
CDR3nt: TGTGCCAGCAGCGGACAACCCCCGGGACTCACTACGCAGTATTTT; CDR3aa: CASSGQPPGLTTQYF; d_gene: NA; v_gene: TRBV9; abundance: NA; j_gene: TRBJ2-3
CDR3nt: TGTGCCAGCAGGATAGGGGGGGTAGAGGAAAAACTGTTTTTT; CDR3aa: CASRIGGVEEKLFF; d_gene: NA; v_gene: TRBV6-5; abundance: few; j_gene: TRBJ1-4
CDR3nt: TGTGCCAGCACTGGGGCCCACCTTAATCAGCCCCAGCATTTT; CDR3aa: CASTGAHLNQPQHF; d_gene: NA; v_gene: TRBV2; abundance: NA; j_gene: TRBJ1-5
CDR3nt: TGTGCCAGCAGCTTAGAGGTTAGGCAGGGCAATGAGCAGTTCTTC; CDR3aa: CASSLEVRQGNEQFF; d_gene: NA; v_gene: TRBV7-2; abundance: once; j_gene: TRBJ2-1
CDR3nt: TGTGCCAGCAGCGCGGGACTAGCGGGCACCTACAATGAGCAGTTCTTC; CDR3aa: CASSAGLAGTYNEQFF; d_gene: TRBD2; v_gene: TRBV9; abundance: NA; j_gene: TRBJ2-1
CDR3nt: TGTGCCAGCTCACCGACAGGGAGAGCAGATACGCAGTATTTT; CDR3aa: CASSPTGRADTQYF; d_gene: TRBD1; v_gene: TRBV18; abundance: NA; j_gene: TRBJ2-3
CDR3nt: TGTGCCAGTAGCTCTACCGGGACAGCGAACTATGGCTACACCTTC; CDR3aa: CASSSTGTANYGYTF; d_gene: TRBD1; v_gene: TRBV19; abundance: NA; j_gene: TRBJ1-2
CDR3nt: TGTGCCACCTCCCTGGGGCCGGGAGGGAGTAATGAAAAACTGTTTTTT; CDR3aa: CATSLGPGGSNEKLFF; d_gene: NA; v_gene: TRBV10-3; abundance: NA; j_gene: TRBJ1-4
CDR3nt: TGTGCCTGGAGCAGACGACGTGGGGCTGATTATGGCTACACCTTC; CDR3aa: CAWSRRRGADYGYTF; d_gene: NA; v_gene: TRBV30; abundance: NA; j_gene: TRBJ1-2
CDR3nt: TGTGCCAGCAGCCCGGGACTCCTTAGCACAGATACGCAGTATTTT; CDR3aa: CASSPGLLSTDTQYF; d_gene: NA; v_gene: TRBV7-2; abundance: NA; j_gene: TRBJ2-3
CDR3nt: TGTGCCAGCAGCGCCGATCAGGGGACCTATGGCTACACCTTC; CDR3aa: CASSADQGTYGYTF; d_gene: NA; v_gene: TRBV7-8; abundance: NA; j_gene: TRBJ1-2
CDR3nt: TGTGCCAGCAGCCGCCGGCCCCGGGACAGGGGTAGCAATCAGCCCCAGCATTTT; CDR3aa: CASSRRPRDRGSNQPQHF; d_gene: TRBD1; v_gene: TRBV7-9; abundance: many; j_gene: TRBJ1-5
CDR3nt: TGTGCCAGCAGTTCGCGCAGGGGGAAAAACATTCAGTACTTC; CDR3aa: CASSSRRGKNIQYF; d_gene: TRBD1; v_gene: TRBV28; abundance: many; j_gene: TRBJ2-4
CDR3nt: TGCGCCAGCAGCTTGGACGCGGGAGTGACCTACAATGAGCAGTTCTTC; CDR3aa: CASSLDAGVTYNEQFF; d_gene: TRBD2; v_gene: TRBV5-1; abundance: NA; j_gene: TRBJ2-1
CDR3nt: TGTGCTAGTGGTCCACAAACAGTATCCGGCACTGAAGCTTTCTTT; CDR3aa: CASGPQTVSGTEAFF; d_gene: NA; v_gene: TRBV12-5; abundance: few; j_gene: TRBJ1-1
CDR3nt: TGCGCCAGCAGCCAAGATCGATCGGGGAGTAACACTGAAGCTTTCTTT; CDR3aa: CASSQDRSGSNTEAFF; d_gene: NA; v_gene: TRBV4-1; abundance: NA; j_gene: TRBJ1-1
CDR3nt: TGTGCCAGCAGTTGGGGGGACTCCTACAATGAGCAGTTCTTC; CDR3aa: CASSWGDSYNEQFF; d_gene: NA; v_gene: TRBV27; abundance: few; j_gene: TRBJ2-1
CDR3nt: TGTGCCAGCAGTGGGCAGGGGGCGACCGACGAGCAGTACTTC; CDR3aa: CASSGQGATDEQYF; d_gene: TRBD1; v_gene: TRBV2; abundance: once; j_gene: TRBJ2-7
CDR3nt: TGTGCCAGCAGCGCCAGGGCGGGAGGGCCTTCAGATACGCAGTATTTT; CDR3aa: CASSARAGGPSDTQYF; d_gene: TRBD2; v_gene: TRBV7-2; abundance: NA; j_gene: TRBJ2-3
CDR3nt: TGCGCCAGCTCTACCGGGACTAGCGGCATCGAGCAGTTCTTC; CDR3aa: CASSTGTSGIEQFF; d_gene: TRBD2; v_gene: TRBV10-2; abundance: NA; j_gene: TRBJ2-1
CDR3nt: TGTGCCTGGAGTCAATCCTACGAGCAGTACTTC; CDR3aa: CAWSQSYEQYF; d_gene: NA; v_gene: TRBV30; abundance: NA; j_gene: TRBJ2-7
CDR3nt: TGTGCCAGCTCACCGCCAGGGGAGGAGACCCAGTACTTC; CDR3aa: CASSPPGEETQYF; d_gene: NA; v_gene: TRBV18; abundance: NA; j_gene: TRBJ2-5
CDR3nt: TGTGCCTGGAGTGAGGGGGCAAGGGGGCCTGAAGCTTTCTTT; CDR3aa: CAWSEGARGPEAFF; d_gene: TRBD1; v_gene: TRBV30; abundance: NA; j_gene: TRBJ1-1
CDR3nt: TGTGCCAGCAGCTTGAGGGGGCAGAGTACTGAAGCTTTCTTT; CDR3aa: CASSLRGQSTEAFF; d_gene: TRBD1; v_gene: TRBV7-2; abundance: NA; j_gene: TRBJ1-1
CDR3nt: TGCGCCAGCAGTGAGTCCCGGAGGAGTGAAGCTTTCTTT; CDR3aa: CASSESRRSEAFF; d_gene: NA; v_gene: TRBV10-2; abundance: few; j_gene: TRBJ1-1
CDR3nt: TGCGCCAGCAGCCAAGGAGGGAGTTCCTACAATGAGCAGTTCTTC; CDR3aa: CASSQGGSSYNEQFF; d_gene: NA; v_gene: TRBV4-3; abundance: NA; j_gene: TRBJ2-1
CDR3nt: TGTGCCAGCATGGACAGGGCTAGCTCCTACAATGAGCAGTTCTTC; CDR3aa: CASMDRASSYNEQFF; d_gene: TRBD1; v_gene: TRBV28; abundance: NA; j_gene: TRBJ2-1
CDR3nt: TGTGCCAGCAGTCGCCGGGACTCCGTGGGCACAGATACGCAGTATTTT; CDR3aa: CASSRRDSVGTDTQYF; d_gene: NA; v_gene: TRBV27; abundance: NA; j_gene: TRBJ2-3